This T cell receptor beta chain was retrieved from a study of blood T cell repertoires in COVID-19. The overall study: Material from acute and convalescent COVID-19 was sourced from the United States, Italy and Spain. T cells, B-cell-depleted T cells, or PBMCs supplied cDNA or gDNA.

Authors' analysis steps: It was from reference gene primer amplification that nucleated cell counts were estimated. Profiling relied on immunoSEQ multiplex PCR, and the TCRdb table lists in-frame clones only, not all of them. Clone size and the V and J calls come from that table; the DNA yielded D and trimming. This table has fewer than 130,000 clones, about 85% appearing once. The germline CDR1 and CDR2 sequences are SGHRS and YFSETQ. The CDR3 has 16 amino acids. Germline trimming cut 3 bases from V and 4 bases from J; bases unmatched to any gene: 10. The chain couples TRBV5-1 to TRBJ2-5, with 9 bases fitting TRBD1. This receptor was taken from a human donor in a cohort sampled during active COVID-19. Sequences were obtained from peripheral blood. CDR3 residues: CASSSHGTGRGETQYF. The CDR3 DNA reads as TGCGCCAGCAGCTCCCACGGGACAGGGAGGGGAGAGACCCAGTACTTC.